These T cell receptor beta chains were read from a single sample in a study of graft-versus-host responses after intestinal transplantation. For these receptors, no antigen is known. Using immunoSEQ multiplex PCR, the repertoire was profiled, and TCRdb retains in-frame clones only, with some absent. Of about 85,000 clones listed, 91% are singletons. The input for sequencing was unstimulated CD8+ T cells sorted from spleen or lymph node cells, taken before transplant. The source is a human donor who was the organ donor for an intestinal transplant. The CDR3 runs from the conserved cysteine through the conserved F or W. The D gene is left open where the match is weak. Rows may omit the clone size; those that give it use once, few, many or a size class.

>.|TRBD1|TRBJ1-2|TRBV4-1
CASSQERGGAPEGYTF
TGCGCCAGCAGCCAAGAACGAGGGGGCGCCCCGGAAGGCTACACCTTC
>.|.|TRBJ1-2|TRBV27
CASSLGGSGGYTF
TGTGCCAGCAGTTTAGGCGGGTCGGGTGGCTACACCTTC
>.|.|TRBJ2-1|TRBV7-2
CASSLQPPPYNEQFF
TGTGCCAGCAGCCTACAGCCTCCCCCCTACAATGAGCAGTTCTTC
>.|TRBD1|TRBJ1-2|TRBV7-8
CASSLGTVNYGYTF
TGTGCCAGCAGCCTAGGGACAGTTAACTATGGCTACACCTTC
>.|.|TRBJ2-1|TRBV7-2
CASSPEGSSYNEQFF
TGTGCCAGCAGCCCAGAAGGGAGCTCCTACAATGAGCAGTTCTTC
>.|.|TRBJ1-6|TRBV4-1
CASSRTGTPHNSPLHF
TGCGCCAGCAGCCGAACCGGGACACCTCATAATTCACCCCTCCACTTT
>few|.|TRBJ2-3|TRBV5-4
CASGKVFDGTQYF
TGTGCCAGCGGAAAAGTCTTTGACGGTACGCAGTATTTT
>.|TRBD1|TRBJ1-4|TRBV7-6
CASSFGGQLGEKLFF
TGTGCCAGCAGCTTCGGGGGACAGCTTGGTGAAAAACTGTTTTTT
>.|.|TRBJ1-2|TRBV18
CASSPRWFPESYGYTF
TGTGCCAGCTCACCACGGTGGTTCCCGGAGAGCTATGGCTACACCTTC
>.|.|TRBJ2-2|TRBV5-1
CASSPGGHLGPGELFF
TGCGCCAGCAGCCCTGGGGGACATCTAGGTCCCGGGGAGCTGTTTTTT
>.|.|TRBJ1-1|TRBV10-3
CAIRDGIKETEAFF
TGTGCCATCAGAGACGGGATAAAAGAGACTGAAGCTTTCTTT
>once|.|TRBJ1-1|TRBV5-1
CASNEGGTEAFF
TGCGCCAGCAATGAGGGAGGCACTGAAGCTTTCTTT
>.|TRBD1|TRBJ2-1|TRBV7-6
CASSSSRDRVGEQFF
TGTGCCAGCAGCTCCTCTAGAGACAGGGTCGGTGAGCAGTTCTTC
>.|.|TRBJ2-1|TRBV5-1
CASSLALAATDYNEQFF
TGCGCCAGCAGCTTGGCGTTAGCGGCAACCGACTACAATGAGCAGTTCTTC
>.|.|TRBJ2-5|TRBV5-4
CASSLEDSGKETQYF
TGTGCCAGCAGCTTGGAGGATTCGGGAAAAGAGACCCAGTACTTC
>.|TRBD1|TRBJ1-1|TRBV5-1
CASSLGQGRTEAFF
TGCGCCAGCAGCTTGGGACAGGGGAGAACTGAAGCTTTCTTT
>.|.|TRBJ2-7|TRBV7-3
CASSEGQPSSYEQYF
TGTGCCAGCAGCGAAGGACAGCCATCCTCCTACGAGCAGTACTTC
>.|.|TRBJ1-1|TRBV13
CASSQAEGYTEAFF
TGTGCCAGCAGCCAGGCGGAGGGGTACACTGAAGCTTTCTTT
>.|TRBD1|TRBJ1-2|TRBV19
CASSPGGNYGYTF
TGTGCCAGTAGCCCAGGGGGCAACTATGGCTACACCTTC
>.|.|TRBJ2-7|TRBV27
CASSTLSYEQYF
TGTGCCAGCAGCACCCTCTCGTACGAGCAGTACTTC
>.|TRBD1|TRBJ2-7|TRBV6-4
CASSEYRDSRYEQYF
TGTGCCAGCAGTGAGTACCGGGACAGTAGGTACGAGCAGTACTTC
>few|TRBD1|TRBJ1-1|TRBV7-9
CASSSQGGGTEAFF
TGTGCCAGCAGCTCCCAGGGGGGAGGAACTGAAGCTTTCTTT
>.|TRBD2|TRBJ2-7|TRBV4-2
CASSQDPTSGSITYEQYF
TGTGCCAGCAGCCAAGATCCGACTAGCGGGAGCATAACCTACGAGCAGTACTTC
>.|.|TRBJ1-5|TRBV27
CASSPSGGAERTYSNQPQHF
TGTGCCAGCAGTCCCTCAGGAGGAGCGGAAAGAACTTATAGCAATCAGCCCCAGCATTTT
>.|.|TRBJ2-1|TRBV7-6
CASSLASSSYNEQFF
TGTGCCAGCAGCTTAGCTAGTTCGTCCTACAATGAGCAGTTCTTC
>.|.|TRBJ2-5|TRBV4-1
CASSQDRDGRVGETQYF
TGCGCCAGCAGCCAAGATCGGGACGGTAGGGTGGGTGAGACCCAGTACTTC
>.|TRBD2|TRBJ2-3|TRBV6-1
CASSEASGGEGDTQYF
TGTGCCAGCAGTGAAGCAAGCGGGGGGGAAGGAGATACGCAGTATTTT
>.|.|TRBJ2-7|TRBV11-2
CASSLPSTSVYEQYF
TGTGCCAGCTCCCTGCCCTCAACTTCTGTCTACGAGCAGTACTTC
>.|.|TRBJ2-7|TRBV4-1
CASSQGRGGYEQYF
TGCGCCAGCAGCCAAGGTAGAGGGGGTTACGAGCAGTACTTC
>.|.|TRBJ2-1|TRBV29-1
CSVEEGGVGVGEQFF
TGCAGCGTTGAAGAGGGAGGAGTAGGGGTAGGAGAGCAGTTCTTC
>.|.|TRBJ1-1|TRBV6-7
CASNLSEAFF
TGTGCCAGCAACTTGTCGGAAGCTTTCTTT
>.|TRBD1|TRBJ1-1|TRBV9
CASSATVTGATEAFF
TGTGCCAGCAGCGCGACAGTAACAGGGGCCACTGAAGCTTTCTTT
>.|.|TRBJ2-7|TRBV14
CASSQDPAPYEQYF
TGTGCCAGCAGCCAAGACCCAGCGCCCTACGAGCAGTACTTC
>.|.|TRBJ1-1|TRBV6-5
CASSPSTTGNTEAFF
TGTGCCAGCAGTCCCTCAACGACAGGGAACACTGAAGCTTTCTTT
>.|TRBD1|TRBJ1-2|TRBV2
CASMEGQGDYGYTF
TGTGCCAGCATGGAGGGACAGGGTGACTATGGCTACACCTTC